The 7 T cell receptor beta chains listed next were all sequenced from one sample in a study of T cells after yellow fever vaccination. TCRdb fed the 5' RACE reads into MiXCR, producing one record per CDR3 protein. The data show about 340,000 distinct CDR3 sequences, about 4% seen once. The sample consisted of PBMCs, taken 5 days after the yellow fever booster vaccination. The receptors were gathered from a man between 18 and 35 years old who received the YFV17D yellow fever vaccine.

The chain couples TRBV20-1 to TRBJ2-5; 11 nucleotides align to TRBD2. There are 15 residues in the CDR3. Looked up from germline, CDR1 is DFQATT and CDR2 is SNEGSKA (reference sequence). Trimming removed 5 bases from V and 2 bases from J; junction bases left unmatched: 7. The CDR3 DNA follows: TGCAGTGCTCCTAGACTAGCGGGGAGTCAAGAGACCCAGTACTTC. Translation gives CSAPRLAGSQETQYF.

This clonotype was observed a few times. V is TRBV4-3 and J is TRBJ1-4, with a weak D call TRBD1 (5 bases). V gave up 1 base and J gave up 4 bases, with 10 bases separating them. Germline V CDR1 and CDR2: LGHNA, YSLEER. This CDR3 comprises 15 residues. CDR3 DNA: TGCGCCAGCAGCCAAGCGGGTGGGGGTAATGAAAAACTGTTTTTT. It codes for CASSQAGGGNEKLFF.

This clonotype was recorded at least ten times. DNA of the CDR3: TGCGCCAGCAGCTTGGCAGGGGGAAACACTGAAGCTTTCTTT. Translated, it gives CASSLAGGNTEAFF. This sequence joins TRBV5-1 and TRBJ1-1, with TRBD1 matching over 7 bases. V dropped 0 bases and J dropped 2; count of bases not matched to a gene: 1. CDR3 length: 14 amino acids. CDR1 is SGHRS and CDR2 is YFSETQ in the germline V gene.

This clonotype came up many times. The chain has TRBV11-2 and TRBJ2-1; 11 bases align to TRBD2. In germline, CDR1 is SGHAT, CDR2 FQNNGV. The junction had 8 bases not matched to a gene; V was cut back by 5 bases and J by 5 bases. The CDR3 sequence is 16 residues long. Here the CDR3 reads CASSPGVSGGDNEQFF. In DNA, the CDR3 is TGTGCCAGCAGCCCGGGGGTTAGCGGGGGGGACAATGAGCAGTTCTTC.

In this sample, this clonotype turned up a few times. The rearrangement joins TRBV19 to TRBJ1-5, with D maybe TRBD1 (5 bases). The V end was cut by 7 bases, the J end by 0 bases, with 10 bases between. The germline V gene has CDR1 LNHDA and CDR2 SQIVND (reference sequence). CDR3 length: 14 amino acids. CDR3 residues: CASTPDNSNQPQHF. In nucleotides, the CDR3 is TGTGCCAGTACCCCGGACAATAGCAATCAGCCCCAGCATTTT.

V is TRBV12-3 or TRBV12-4 and J is TRBJ2-5; 12 bases match TRBD2. V was clipped by 6 bases and J by 14 bases; unmatched bases: 7. The CDR3 extends over 12 amino acids. DNA for the CDR3: TGTGCCAGCAGGGGCGGACTAGCGGGGTTCTACTTC. This translates into CASRGGLAGFYF.

This chain uses TRBV6-5 with TRBJ2-7, with TRBD1 matching 11 bases. With 6 bases clipped from V and 3 bases from J, the junction kept 10 bases outside the gene matches. This CDR3 region has 16 residues. Germline V gene sequence: CDR1 MNHEY, CDR2 SVGAGI. CDR3: CASRPEGQGVYYEQYV. DNA of the CDR3: TGTGCCAGCAGACCCGAGGGACAGGGGGTTTACTACGAGCAGTACGTC.